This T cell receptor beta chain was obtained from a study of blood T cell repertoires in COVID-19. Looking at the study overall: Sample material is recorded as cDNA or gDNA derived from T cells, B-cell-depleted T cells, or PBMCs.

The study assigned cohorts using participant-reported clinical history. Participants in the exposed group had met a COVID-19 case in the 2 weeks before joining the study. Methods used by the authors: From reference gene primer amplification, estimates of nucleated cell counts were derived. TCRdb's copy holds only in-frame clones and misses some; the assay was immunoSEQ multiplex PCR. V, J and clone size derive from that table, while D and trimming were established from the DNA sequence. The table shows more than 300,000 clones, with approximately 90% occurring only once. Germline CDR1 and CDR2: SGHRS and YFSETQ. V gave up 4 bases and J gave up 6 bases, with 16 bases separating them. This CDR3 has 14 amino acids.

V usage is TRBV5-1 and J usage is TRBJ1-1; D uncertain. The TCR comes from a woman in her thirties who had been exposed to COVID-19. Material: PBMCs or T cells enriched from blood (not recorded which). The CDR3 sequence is CASSLDATVSEAFF. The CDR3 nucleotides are TGCGCCAGCAGCCTGGACGCTACGGTTTCTGAAGCTTTCTTT.